This T cell receptor (beta chain) emerged from a study of Graves' ophthalmopathy and Graves' hyperthyroidism. Study-level background: Peripheral blood was obtained at first diagnosis, ahead of any treatment.

Other autoimmune diseases, uncontrolled infections, pregnancy or lactation ruled patients out of participation. Isolation of PBMCs was performed using 10 ml of fresh peripheral blood. This CDR3 comprises 15 residues. CDR1 is LNHDA, CDR2 SQIVND, per germline (reference sequence). V lost 6 bases to trimming and J lost 2 bases, with 17 bases between them. Amplifying from RNA transcripts, the study obtained TCR beta CDR3 regions. HTBI primers were employed in first-round RT-PCR, then a second-round multiplex PCR followed. A single record per CDR3 protein comes from TCRdb applying MiXCR to the multiplex PCR reads. The profile shows about 370,000 distinct CDR3 sequences, 17% of them singletons.

The sequenced sample was peripheral blood. The chain employs TRBV19 and TRBJ2-7; TRBD2 might be the D (6 bases). The sequence was obtained from an adult woman with stable Graves' hyperthyroidism. The CDR3 loop is CASSMSVGGPYEQYF. In DNA form, the CDR3 reads TGTGCCAGTAGCATGTCAGTCGGAGGGCCCTACGAGCAGTACTTC. Full variable domain (remainder filled in from reference TRBV19 and TRBJ2-7): DGGITQSPKYLFRKEGQNVTLSCEQNLNHDAMYWYRQDPGQGLRLIYYSQIVNDFQKGDIAEGYSVSREKKESFPLTVTSAQKNPTAFYLCASSMSVGGPYEQYFGPGTRLTVT.